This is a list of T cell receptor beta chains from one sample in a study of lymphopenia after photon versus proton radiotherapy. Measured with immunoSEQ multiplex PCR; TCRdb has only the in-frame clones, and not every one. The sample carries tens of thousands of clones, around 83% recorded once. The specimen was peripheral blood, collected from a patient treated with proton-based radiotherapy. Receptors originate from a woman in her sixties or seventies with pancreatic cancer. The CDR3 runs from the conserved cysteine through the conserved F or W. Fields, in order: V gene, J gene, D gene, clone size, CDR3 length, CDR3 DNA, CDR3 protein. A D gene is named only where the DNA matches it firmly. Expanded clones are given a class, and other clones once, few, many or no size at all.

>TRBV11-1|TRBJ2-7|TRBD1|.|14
TGTGCCAGCAGCTTAGGGACAGGGGGGGACGAGCAGTACTTC
CASSLGTGGDEQYF
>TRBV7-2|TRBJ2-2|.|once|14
TGTGCCAGCACACCGGGACTCGGTGCCGGGGAGCTGTTTTTT
CASTPGLGAGELFF
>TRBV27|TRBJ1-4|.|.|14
TGTGCCAGCTCGGGGGTGGCATCTGGTGAAAAACTGTTTTTT
CASSGVASGEKLFF
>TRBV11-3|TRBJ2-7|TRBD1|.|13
TGTGCCAGCAGACCCGACAGGGACGACGAGCAGTACTTC
CASRPDRDDEQYF
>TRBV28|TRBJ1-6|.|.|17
TGTGCCAGCAGTCCCGAACTGTTGAGCTCCTATAATTCACCCCTCCACTTT
CASSPELLSSYNSPLHF
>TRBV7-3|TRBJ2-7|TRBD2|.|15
TGTGCCAGCAGCGTAACTGGGAGGGCCGCCGACGAGCAGTACTTC
CASSVTGRAADEQYF
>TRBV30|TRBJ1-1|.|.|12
TGTGCCTGGGCCCGGGAGAACACTGAAGCTTTCTTT
CAWARENTEAFF
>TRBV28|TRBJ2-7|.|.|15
TGTGCCAGCAGCTCTACAGAACCAGGCTCCTACGAGCAGTACTTC
CASSSTEPGSYEQYF
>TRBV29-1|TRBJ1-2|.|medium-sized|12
TGCAGCGTTGAAGCACCGGTTTATGGCTACACCTTC
CSVEAPVYGYTF
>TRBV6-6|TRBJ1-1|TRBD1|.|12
TGTGCATCCCAGGGGGTAGGCACTGAAGCTTTCTTT
CASQGVGTEAFF
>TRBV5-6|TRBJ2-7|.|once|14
TGTGCCAGCAGCTTGAGCGGGACAGCAAACGAGCAGTACTTC
CASSLSGTANEQYF
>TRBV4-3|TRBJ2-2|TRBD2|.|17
TGCGCCAGCAGCCAAGGTTGGGGACTAGCGGGAGGCGGGGAGCTGTTTTTT
CASSQGWGLAGGGELFF
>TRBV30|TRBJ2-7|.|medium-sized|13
TGTGCCTGGAGTCCAGGATCTGACTACGAGCAGTACTTC
CAWSPGSDYEQYF
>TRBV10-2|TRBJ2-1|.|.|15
TGCGCCAGCAGTCTTACTAGCTTAGGCTCGGATGAGCAGTTCTTC
CASSLTSLGSDEQFF
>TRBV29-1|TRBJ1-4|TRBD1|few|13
TGCAGCGCTCGGACAGGGACTAATGAAAAACTGTTTTTT
CSARTGTNEKLFF
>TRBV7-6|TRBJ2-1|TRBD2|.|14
TGTGCCAGCAGCTTAGGGACTAGCGGGGCTGAGCAGTTCTTC
CASSLGTSGAEQFF
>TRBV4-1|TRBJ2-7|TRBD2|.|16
TGCGCCAGCAGCGCCGGGCGGGAGCGGGGACTCTACGAGCAGTACTTC
CASSAGRERGLYEQYF
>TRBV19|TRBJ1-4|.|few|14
TGTGCCAGTACCGCCGGCCTACTGAATGAAAAACTGTTTTTT
CASTAGLLNEKLFF
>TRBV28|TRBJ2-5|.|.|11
TGTGCCACCGGAGGGGGAGAGACCCAGTACTTC
CATGGGETQYF
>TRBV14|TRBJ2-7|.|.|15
TGTGCCAGCAGCCAAGATGGGCAGGGGTGGTACGAGCAGTACTTC
CASSQDGQGWYEQYF
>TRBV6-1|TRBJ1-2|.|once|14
TGTGCCAGCAGTGTTTCCTGGGGGGCGGAGGGCTACACCTTC
CASSVSWGAEGYTF
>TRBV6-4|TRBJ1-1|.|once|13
TGTGCCAGCAGTGACGGGGACAACACTGAAGCTTTCTTT
CASSDGDNTEAFF
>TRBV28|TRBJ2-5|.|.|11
TGTGCCAGCGGGCCGAGGAATACCCAGTACTTC
CASGPRNTQYF
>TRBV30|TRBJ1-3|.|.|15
TGTGCCTGGAGTGTAGGACAGTCCTCTGGAAACACCATATATTTT
CAWSVGQSSGNTIYF
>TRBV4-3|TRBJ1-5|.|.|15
TGCGCCAGCAGCCAAGACTACTCTTTTAATCAGCCCCAGCATTTT
CASSQDYSFNQPQHF
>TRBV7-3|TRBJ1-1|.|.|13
TGTGCCAGCAGCTTATCTTACGACACTGAAGCTTTCTTT
CASSLSYDTEAFF
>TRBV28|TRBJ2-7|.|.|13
TGTGCCAGCAGCGGCGGCTCCCTCTACGAGCAGTACTTC
CASSGGSLYEQYF
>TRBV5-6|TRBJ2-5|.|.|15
TGTGCCAGCAGCTCGATAACAAAGGACCAAGAGACCCAGTACTTC
CASSSITKDQETQYF
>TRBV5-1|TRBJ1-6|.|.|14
TGCGCCAGCAGAGCCGGACAGTATAATTCACCCCTCCACTTT
CASRAGQYNSPLHF
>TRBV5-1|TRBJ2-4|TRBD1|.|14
TGCGCCAGCAGCATGGGACAGGTTAGCGACATTCAGTACTTC
CASSMGQVSDIQYF
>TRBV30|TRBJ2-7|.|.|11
TGTGCCTGGGGTCTGCTCTACGAGCAGTACTTC
CAWGLLYEQYF
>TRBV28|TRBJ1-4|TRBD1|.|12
TGTGCCAGCACCCAGGGGGGGCGGAAACTGTTTTTT
CASTQGGRKLFF
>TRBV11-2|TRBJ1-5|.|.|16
TGTGCCAGCAGCTTAGATCGTGGGCAGAACAATCAGCCCCAGCATTTT
CASSLDRGQNNQPQHF
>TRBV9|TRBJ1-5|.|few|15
TGTGCCAGCAGCGTAGAGGGCAGTCGCAATCAGCCCCAGCATTTT
CASSVEGSRNQPQHF
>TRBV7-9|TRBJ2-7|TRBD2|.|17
TGTGCCAGCAGCTATTCAAAGGCTAGCGGGGGATCCTACGAGCAGTACTTC
CASSYSKASGGSYEQYF
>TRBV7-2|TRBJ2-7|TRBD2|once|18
TGTGCCAGCAGTTACCCCCTATTTAGCGGGAGGGCCCCCTACGAGCAGTACTTC
CASSYPLFSGRAPYEQYF
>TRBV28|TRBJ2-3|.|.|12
TGTGCCAGCAGTGATTACACAGATACGCAGTATTTT
CASSDYTDTQYF
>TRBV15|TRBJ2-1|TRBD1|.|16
TGTGCCACCAGCAGAGAGGGACAGTTAACCTACAATGAGCAGTTCTTC
CATSREGQLTYNEQFF
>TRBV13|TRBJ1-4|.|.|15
TGTGCCAGCAGCTTACAGGCTGCAACTAATGAAAAACTGTTTTTT
CASSLQAATNEKLFF
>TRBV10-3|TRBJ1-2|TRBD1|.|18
TGTGCCATCAGTGAGCGTAGCGGGACAGGGGTCCCTAACTATGGCTACACCTTC
CAISERSGTGVPNYGYTF
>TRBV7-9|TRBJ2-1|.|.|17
TGTGCCAGCAGCATAAAGCACAGGGTAAGGTCCTACAATGAGCAGTTCTTC
CASSIKHRVRSYNEQFF
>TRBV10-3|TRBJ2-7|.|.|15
TGTGCCATCAGTGACCAGGGGGAGGGAGAATACGAGCAGTACTTC
CAISDQGEGEYEQYF
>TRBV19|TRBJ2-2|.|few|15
TGTGCCAGTAGGGTTAGTGGGACTGCCACCGGGGAGCTGTTTTTT
CASRVSGTATGELFF